These 24 T cell receptor beta chains were all obtained from the same sample, sequenced in a study of cytomegalovirus exposure and HLA in healthy donors. A multiplex PCR was run with 60 Vbeta primers and 13 Jbeta primers. The protocol was immunoSEQ multiplex PCR, while the TCRdb copy is restricted to in-frame clones and leaves out a portion. The sample includes about 170,000 clones. Sequenced: PBMCs. These receptor sequences come from a woman aged 55 to 70 in good health and CMV-seronegative.

The chain couples TRBV5-1 to TRBJ1-1; D not resolved. Trimming took 0 bases from V and 6 from J, leaving 12 bases between them. CDR3 length: 14 residues. Per the germline V gene, CDR1 is SGHRS and CDR2 is YFSETQ. The CDR3 region has the DNA TGCGCCAGCAGCTTGGAACGGAGGCTGGCTGAAGCTTTCTTT. This gives the protein CASSLERRLAEAFF. The whole variable domain, filled in from reference TRBV5-1 and TRBJ1-1, reads KAGVTQTPRYLIKTRGQQVTLSCSPISGHRSVSWYQQTPGQGLQFLFEYFSETQRNKGNFPGRFSGRQFSNSRSEMNVSTLELGDSALYLCASSLERRLAEAFFGQGTRLTVV.

The chain is built from TRBV5-1 and TRBJ2-2, with TRBD1 identical over 8 bases. Germline V lookup: CDR1 SGHRS, CDR2 YFSETQ. Unmatched junction bases numbered 11, after V lost 0 bases and J lost 10 bases. The length of the CDR3 is 16 residues. CDR3 bases: TGCGCCAGCAGCTTGGGGGATCACCAGGGGGCCTCGGAGCTGTTTTTT. Translation: CASSLGDHQGASELFF.

The chain is built from TRBV25-1 and TRBJ2-7, with TRBD1 matching over 9 bases. The junction had 6 bases not matched to a gene; V was cut back by 3 bases and J by 3 bases. CDR1 and CDR2 (germline): MGHDK, SYGVNS. The CDR3 totals 15 residues. The CDR3 sequence is CASSDRQGGHYEQYF. CDR3 nucleotide sequence: TGTGCCAGCAGTGACCGACAGGGGGGTCACTACGAGCAGTACTTC.

The chain carries TRBV7-6 and TRBJ2-4; 10 bases are shared with TRBD1. Germline CDR1 SGHVS, CDR2 FNYEAQ. CDR3 size: 19 residues. V lost 4 bases, J lost 3 bases, and 15 bases stayed unmatched. Written as DNA, the CDR3 is TGTGCCAGCAGCTCCACACCGGGACAGGGGACGGGCGGCAAAAACATTCAGTACTTC. Protein: CASSSTPGQGTGGKNIQYF.

This chain uses TRBV6-1 with TRBJ1-5, with unresolved D. V was pared by 6 bases and J by 2 bases, with 5 bases between. The length of the CDR3 is 12 residues. Germline values: CDR1 MNHNS, CDR2 SASEGT. The CDR3 DNA follows: TGTGCCAGCAGGGGCGGCAATCAGCCCCAGCATTTT. Amino acid sequence: CASRGGNQPQHF.

The chain uses TRBV14 and TRBJ2-3; D not resolved. The CDR3 has 15 residues. The germline V gene has CDR1 SGHDN and CDR2 FVKESK. Trimming took 1 base from V and 2 from J, leaving 10 bases between them. CDR3 protein: CASSQVGTYTDTQYF. Here the CDR3 DNA reads TGTGCCAGCAGCCAAGTGGGCACCTACACAGATACGCAGTATTTT.

The chain uses TRBV5-5 and TRBJ1-2; TRBD1 matches 7 bases. V lost 1 base to trimming and J lost 6 bases; unmatched junction nucleotides: 15. The CDR3 runs to 17 residues. Germline V gene data show CDR1 as SGHKS and CDR2 as YYEKEE (reference sequence). As DNA, the CDR3 is TGTGCCAGCAGCTTGAGTTGGGGGACAGCTTCCTTGGATGGCTACACCTTC. This codes for CASSLSWGTASLDGYTF.

Comments on this clone: Mismatch with germline at one junction end may stem from a read error. The rearrangement joins TRBV7-9 to TRBJ1-1; D might be TRBD1 (6 bases). The germline V gene has CDR1 SEHNR and CDR2 FQNEAQ (reference sequence). CDR3 size: 12 residues. CDR3 sequence (DNA): TGTGCCAGCAGCACAGGGAACCCTGAAGCTTTCTTT. Its translation: CASSTGNPEAFF. The whole variable domain, remainder taken from reference TRBV7-9 and TRBJ1-1, is DTGVSQNPRHKITKRGQNVTFRCDPISEHNRLYWYRQTLGQGPEFLTYFQNEAQLEKSRLLSDRFSAERPKGSFSTLEIQRTEQGDSAMYLCASSTGNPEAFFGQGTRLTVV.

The rearrangement uses TRBV7-8 and TRBJ1-5, with unresolved D. This CDR3 comprises 15 residues. Trimming removed 1 base from V and 3 bases from J, with 10 bases in between. Germline CDR1 SGHVS, CDR2 FQNEAQ. The CDR3 loop is CASSLDAGFNQPQHF. DNA for the CDR3: TGTGCCAGCAGCTTAGACGCGGGGTTCAATCAGCCCCAGCATTTT.

The rearrangement uses TRBV7-2 and TRBJ2-3; a possible D gene is TRBD1 (5 bases). The V end lost 5 bases, the J end lost 3 bases, and 12 bases lay between the germline ends. Germline V CDR1 and CDR2: SGHTA, FQGNSA. This CDR3 spans 14 amino acids. CDR3 bases: TGTGCCAGCAGCCTGGACACTGGAACAGATACGCAGTATTTT. Translated: CASSLDTGTDTQYF.

The V gene is TRBV29-1, the J gene TRBJ2-3; 7 positions match TRBD2. The trim removed 6 bases at V and 2 bases at J, leaving 8 bases unmatched. The CDR3 is made up of 14 amino acids. Germline-derived CDR1 and CDR2 are SQVTM and ANQGSEA. CDR3 DNA: TGCAGCGTGGGGCGAAGCGGGGACACAGATACGCAGTATTTT. It codes for CSVGRSGDTDTQYF.

The V call is TRBV11-2, the J call TRBJ1-5; 7 bases line up with TRBD1. The junction had 10 bases not matched to a gene; V was cut back by 5 bases and J by 6 bases. CDR1 and CDR2 from the germline V gene are SGHAT and FQNNGV. CDR3 length: 15 amino acids. The CDR3 region is CASSQQGMPGQPQHF. CDR3 nucleotide sequence: TGTGCCAGCAGCCAACAGGGGATGCCTGGTCAGCCCCAGCATTTT.

This chain links TRBV4-1 with TRBJ1-1; D is unclear. The germline gives CDR1 MGHRA, CDR2 YSYEKL. This CDR3 is built from 14 residues. The V gene lost 6 bases and the J gene lost 1 base, with 12 bases spanning the gap. CDR3 amino acids: CASSRQAGNTEAFF. CDR3 sequence (DNA): TGCGCCAGCAGTAGGCAGGCAGGGAACACTGAAGCTTTCTTT.

The chain is built from TRBV7-8 and TRBJ2-3; 8 positions match TRBD2. Germline V gives CDR1 SGHVS, CDR2 FQNEAQ. The CDR3 contains 15 residues. Unmatched junction bases numbered 3, after V lost 2 bases and J lost 2 bases. This CDR3 reads CASSLLLAVTDTQYF. DNA for the CDR3: TGTGCCAGCAGCTTACTACTAGCGGTCACAGATACGCAGTATTTT.

This rearrangement joins TRBV7-7 to TRBJ2-6; perhaps TRBD2 as D (5 bases). The germline V and J ends were trimmed by 5 bases and 1 base, with 9 bases remaining between them. The germline V gene encodes CDR1 SSHAT and CDR2 FNYEAQ (reference sequence). The CDR3 covers 15 residues. The CDR3 sequence is CASSPGGSGANVLTF. The CDR3 DNA follows: TGTGCCAGCAGCCCCGGAGGATCTGGGGCCAACGTCCTGACTTTC.

V is TRBV6-5 and J is TRBJ1-2; D is unclear. Germline CDR1 MNHEY, CDR2 SVGAGI. This CDR3 is 15 amino acids long. Trimming pared 0 bases from V and 5 bases from J, leaving 13 bases between. CDR3 bases: TGTGCCAGCAGTTACTCTGGCAGGCTTGGGTATGGCTACACCTTC. It yields the protein CASSYSGRLGYGYTF.

The gene calls are TRBV7-9 and TRBJ2-7, with unresolved D. CDR1 and CDR2 from the germline V gene are SEHNR and FQNEAQ (reference sequence). V gave up 3 bases and J gave up 4 bases, with 13 bases separating them. The CDR3 consists of 14 residues. CDR3 loop: CASSLTTNPYEQYF. In nucleotides, the CDR3 is TGTGCCAGCAGCTTGACAACGAACCCTTACGAGCAGTACTTC.

The V call is TRBV6-1, the J call TRBJ2-1; 12 nucleotides align to TRBD2. With 6 bases clipped from V and 9 bases from J, the junction kept 6 bases outside the gene matches. Germline V CDR1 and CDR2: MNHNS, SASEGT. The CDR3 has 14 residues. DNA of the CDR3: TGTGCCAGCAGAGGACTAGCGGGATCGGGTGAGCAGTTCTTC. Translation gives CASRGLAGSGEQFF.

Written as DNA, the CDR3 is TGCAGCGTTGAGATAGTTCCGGGAGAAAAACTGTTTTTT. Translated, it gives CSVEIVPGEKLFF. The chain employs TRBV29-1 and TRBJ1-4; D remains ambiguous. Germline CDR1 reads SQVTM; CDR2 reads ANQGSEA. Trimming stripped 3 bases from V and 8 bases from J, with 13 bases between. There are 13 residues in the CDR3.

The V gene is TRBV27, the J gene TRBJ1-1; 8 nucleotides align to TRBD1. Per the germline V gene, CDR1 is MNHEY and CDR2 is SMNVEV (reference sequence). This CDR3 is 14 amino acids long. The V segment lost 4 bases and the J segment 0 bases; nucleotides outside the gene matches: 1. The CDR3 loop reads CASSSGQVNTEAFF. The DNA of the CDR3 is TGTGCCAGCAGTTCGGGACAGGTGAACACTGAAGCTTTCTTT.

The V call is TRBV4-3, the J call TRBJ1-1, with a weak D call TRBD1 (6 bases). The germline gives CDR1 LGHNA, CDR2 YSLEER. Trimming cost V 0 bases and J 6 bases, with 20 bases left between them. CDR3 size: 17 residues. The CDR3, as DNA: TGCGCCAGCAGCCAAGATTCGGCAGGGGCCGGATGGGCTGAAGCTTTCTTT. This codes for CASSQDSAGAGWAEAFF.

The genes are TRBV11-2 and TRBJ2-3; the D gene is possibly TRBD2 (6 bases). Germline loops: CDR1 SGHAT, CDR2 FQNNGV. There are 15 residues in the CDR3. Trimming cost V 3 bases and J 2 bases, with 12 bases left between them. Here the CDR3 reads CASSFTADYTDTQYF. The DNA of the CDR3 is TGTGCCAGCAGCTTCACAGCGGACTACACAGATACGCAGTATTTT.

The chain has TRBV5-1 and TRBJ1-4; 8 bases match TRBD1. The CDR3 contains 16 residues. Trimming removed 4 bases from V and 4 bases from J; junction bases left unmatched: 9. Germline V gene data show CDR1 as SGHRS and CDR2 as YFSETQ. The CDR3 sequence is CASSPAGQGLNEKLFF. The CDR3 region has the DNA TGCGCCAGCAGCCCAGCCGGACAGGGCCTTAATGAAAAACTGTTTTTT.

In regard to this clone: A read error may produce the germline difference seen at one junction end. For the CDR3, the DNA is TGCGCCAGCAGCCAAGGGACAGGTAGCAATCAGCTCCAGCATTTT. It is translated as CASSQGTGSNQLQHF. The chain carries TRBV4-1 and TRBJ1-5; 7 nucleotides line up with TRBD1. The CDR3 is 15 amino acids. Germline V gene data show CDR1 as MGHRA and CDR2 as YSYEKL.